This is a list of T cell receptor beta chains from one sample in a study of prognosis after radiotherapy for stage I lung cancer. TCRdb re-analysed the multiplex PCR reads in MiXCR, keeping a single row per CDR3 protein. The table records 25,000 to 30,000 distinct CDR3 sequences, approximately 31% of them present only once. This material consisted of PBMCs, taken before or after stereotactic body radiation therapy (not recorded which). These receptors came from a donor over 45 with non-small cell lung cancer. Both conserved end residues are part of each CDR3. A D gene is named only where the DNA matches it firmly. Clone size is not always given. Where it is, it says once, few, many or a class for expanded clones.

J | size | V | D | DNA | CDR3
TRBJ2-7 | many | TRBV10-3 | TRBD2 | TGTGCCATCAGTGGCCCAGGACTAGGGAGCTCCTACGAGCAGTACTTC | CAISGPGLGSSYEQYF
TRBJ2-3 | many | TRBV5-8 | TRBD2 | TGTGCCAGCAGCTCCTGGGGGACTAGCGGGAGTGGTGATACGCAGTATTTT | CASSSWGTSGSGDTQYF
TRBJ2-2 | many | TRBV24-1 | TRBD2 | TGTGCCACCAGTGTGAGCGGGGGGGCCCCCGGGGAGCTGTTTTTT | CATSVSGGAPGELFF
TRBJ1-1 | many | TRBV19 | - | TGTGCCAGTAGGGGATGGAACACTGAAGCTTTCTTT | CASRGWNTEAFF
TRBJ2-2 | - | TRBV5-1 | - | TGCGCCAGCAGCTTTCAGCGGGCGGCCACCGGGGAGCTGTTTTTT | CASSFQRAATGELFF
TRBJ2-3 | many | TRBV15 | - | TGTGCCACCAGCAATGCAGATACGCAGTATTTT | CATSNADTQYF
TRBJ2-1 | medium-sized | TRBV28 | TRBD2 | TGTGCCAGCAGTTCCCTAGCGGGAGGGCTCAGCAATGAGCAGTTCTTC | CASSSLAGGLSNEQFF
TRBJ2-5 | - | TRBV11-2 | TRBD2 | TGTGCCAGCAGCTCCGGGACTAGTGGCGAGACCCAGTACTTC | CASSSGTSGETQYF
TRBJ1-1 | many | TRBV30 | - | TGTGCCTGGAGTGTTTTTAAGGGCACTGAAGCTTTCTTT | CAWSVFKGTEAFF
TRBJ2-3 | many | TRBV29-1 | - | TGCAGCGTTGGGGACGCAACAGATACGCAGTATTTT | CSVGDATDTQYF
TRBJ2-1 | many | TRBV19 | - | TGTGCCAGTAGTATGATACAGGGAAGTGAGCAGTTCTTC | CASSMIQGSEQFF
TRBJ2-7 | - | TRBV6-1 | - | TGTGCCAGCAGCGAAAACACATACGAGCAGTACTTC | CASSENTYEQYF
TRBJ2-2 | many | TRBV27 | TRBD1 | TGTGCCAGCAGCCGAAGCCTTCAGGGGGCGCGCACCGGGGAGCTGTTTTTT | CASSRSLQGARTGELFF
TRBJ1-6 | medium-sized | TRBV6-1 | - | TGTGCCAGCAACCGGGAAGCCTATAATTCACCCCTCCACTTT | CASNREAYNSPLHF
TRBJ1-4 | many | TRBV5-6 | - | TGTGCCAGCAGCTTGGGCCGGGGTGAAAAACTGTTTTTT | CASSLGRGEKLFF
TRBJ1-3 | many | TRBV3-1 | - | TGTGCCAGCAGCCAAAACTCCGGCTCTGGAAACACCATATATTTT | CASSQNSGSGNTIYF
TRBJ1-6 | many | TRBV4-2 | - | TGTGCCAGCAGCGGGAGCGTCAGCCTCGTGGGTTCACCCCTCCACTTT | CASSGSVSLVGSPLHF
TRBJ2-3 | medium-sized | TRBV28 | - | TGTGCCAGCAGTTCTCCATATCGCGGGATTAGCACAGATACGCAGTATTTT | CASSSPYRGISTDTQYF
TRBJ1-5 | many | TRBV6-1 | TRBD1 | TGTGCCAGCAACCAGGGGGCATATCAGCCCCAGCATTTT | CASNQGAYQPQHF
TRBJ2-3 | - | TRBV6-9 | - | TGTGGCAGCAGTTACTCGAAGGCTGAAACAGATACACAGTATTTT | CGSSYSKAETDTQYF
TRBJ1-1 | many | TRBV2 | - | TGTGCCAGACAGGGCCTTATGAACACTGAAGCTTTCTTT | CARQGLMNTEAFF
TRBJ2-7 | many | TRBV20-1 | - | TGCAGTGCTAGGATGGGGGCGGTAGGGCAGTACTTC | CSARMGAVGQYF
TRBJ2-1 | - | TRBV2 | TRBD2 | TGTGCAAGCAGTGAAGGCCCACGACCGGGACTAGCGGGGGGCTACAATGAGCAGTTCTTC | CASSEGPRPGLAGGYNEQFF
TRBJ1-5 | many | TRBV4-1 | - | TGCGCCAGCAGCCAAGATTCCCAGGGGAAAGGTTTTCAGCCCCAGCATTTT | CASSQDSQGKGFQPQHF
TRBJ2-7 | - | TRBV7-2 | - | TGTGCCAGCAGCCCCGGCGGGGCCTCCTACGAGCAGTACTTC | CASSPGGASYEQYF
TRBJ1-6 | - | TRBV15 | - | TGTGACACCAACAGGAGAGCGATACTTCCCCTCCACTTT | CDTNRRAILPLHF
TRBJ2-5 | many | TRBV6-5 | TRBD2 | TGTGCCAGCAGTTACGGGTCTAGCGGGGGGCAAGAGACCCAGTACTTC | CASSYGSSGGQETQYF
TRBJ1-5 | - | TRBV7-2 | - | TGTGCCAGCAGCTTAGCCAGGGGAGTAAATCAGCCCCAGCATTTT | CASSLARGVNQPQHF
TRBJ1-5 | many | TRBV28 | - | TGTGCCAGCAGACCCCGGACAGAATTAGTTTCGCGGTACCAGCCCCAGCATTTT | CASRPRTELVSRYQPQHF
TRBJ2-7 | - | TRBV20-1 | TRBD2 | TGCAGTGCTAGAGCCCCGGGCGGGAGCTACGAGCAGTACTTC | CSARAPGGSYEQYF
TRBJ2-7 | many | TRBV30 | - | TGTGCCTGCTCATCCGGGAGCACTTACGAGCAGTACTTC | CACSSGSTYEQYF
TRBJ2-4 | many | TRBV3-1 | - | TGTGCCAGCAGCCAAGAATTACCCTTGGGGCTAGAGGGGGCCAAAAACATTCAGTACTTC | CASSQELPLGLEGAKNIQYF
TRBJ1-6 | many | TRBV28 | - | TGTGCCAGCAGTTTTTTAGGCGTTGGCCCTTATAATTCACCCCTCCACTTT | CASSFLGVGPYNSPLHF
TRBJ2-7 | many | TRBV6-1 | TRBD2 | TGTGCCAGCAGTCCTCCCGGGGGGGGTACCTTGTACTTC | CASSPPGGGTLYF
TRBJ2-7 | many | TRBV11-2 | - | TGTGCCAGCAGCCCCCGATACGCGTCCGAGCAGTACTTC | CASSPRYASEQYF
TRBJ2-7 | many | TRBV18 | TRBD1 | TGTGCCAGCTCGCCGGACAGGGCCGAGCAGTACTTC | CASSPDRAEQYF
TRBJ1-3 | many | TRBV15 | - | TGTGCCACCAGCAGTACGAGGAGGGCCAGCGCCGGAAACACCATATATTTT | CATSSTRRASAGNTIYF
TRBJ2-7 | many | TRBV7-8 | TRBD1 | TGTGCCAGCAGCTTAGGGTGGACAGGCGCCTACGAGCAGTACTTC | CASSLGWTGAYEQYF
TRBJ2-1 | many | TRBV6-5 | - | TGTGCCAGCAGTTATTCGGGGGACAATGAGCAGTTCTTC | CASSYSGDNEQFF
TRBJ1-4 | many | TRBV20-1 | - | TGCAGTGCTCGCTCTGGGGCGTCCCCTAATGAAAAACTGTTTTTT | CSARSGASPNEKLFF
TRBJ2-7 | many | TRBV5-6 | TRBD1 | TGTGCCAGCAGCTTCGGACAGGAAGCCTACGAGCAGTACTTC | CASSFGQEAYEQYF
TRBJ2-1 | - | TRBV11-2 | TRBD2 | TGTGCCAGCAGCCCGCTGGCGGGAGACAATGAGCAGTTCTTC | CASSPLAGDNEQFF
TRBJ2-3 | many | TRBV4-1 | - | TGCGCCAGCAGCCAATCGGACAGCACTAGCACAGATACGCAGTATTTT | CASSQSDSTSTDTQYF
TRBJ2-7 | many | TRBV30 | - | TGTGCCTGGAGTGTAGGTACCACCTACGAGCAGTACTTC | CAWSVGTTYEQYF
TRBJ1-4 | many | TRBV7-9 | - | TGTGCCAGCAGCGGCGGGACTCGTGAAAAACTGTTTTTT | CASSGGTREKLFF
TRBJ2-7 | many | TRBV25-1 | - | TGTGCCAGCAGTGAAACCGGGACAAGACTCTACGAGCAGTACTTC | CASSETGTRLYEQYF
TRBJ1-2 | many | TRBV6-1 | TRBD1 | TGTGCCAGCAGTGAAGCGCTTCAAGGGACAGGGCGATTTGGTGGCTACACCTTC | CASSEALQGTGRFGGYTF
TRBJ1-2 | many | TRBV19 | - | TGTGCCAGTACCGGGACTGGCTATGGCTACACCTTC | CASTGTGYGYTF
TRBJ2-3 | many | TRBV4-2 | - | TGTGCCAGCAGCCAAGAATCGGATAACACAGATACGCAGTATTTT | CASSQESDNTDTQYF
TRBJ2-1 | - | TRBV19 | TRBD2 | TGTGCCAGTAGTATTGGACTAGCGGGCAATGAGCAGTTCTTC | CASSIGLAGNEQFF
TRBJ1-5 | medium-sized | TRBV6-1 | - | TGTGCCAGCAGTGAGTGGCAGCCCCAGCATTTT | CASSEWQPQHF
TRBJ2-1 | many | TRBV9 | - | TGTGCCAGCAGCCCCCACCACGTGACTGAGCAGTTCTTC | CASSPHHVTEQFF
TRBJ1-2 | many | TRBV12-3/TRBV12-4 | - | TGTGCCAGCAGGGACAACAACTATGGCTACACCTTC | CASRDNNYGYTF
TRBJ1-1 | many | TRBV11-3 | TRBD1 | TGTGCCAGCAGCCCCGGACAGGGAAACACTGAAGCTTTCTTT | CASSPGQGNTEAFF
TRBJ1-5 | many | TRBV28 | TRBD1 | TGTGCCAGCAGTTTAAGGGGGCCGGGGGGAATGCAGCCCCAGCATTTT | CASSLRGPGGMQPQHF
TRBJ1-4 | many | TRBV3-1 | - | TGTGCCAGCAGCCAATCAACAGGAAAACTGTTTTTT | CASSQSTGKLFF
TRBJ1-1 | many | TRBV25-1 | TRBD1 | TGTGCCAGCAGAGCACAGGGGGTAAGCACTGAAGCTTTCTTT | CASRAQGVSTEAFF
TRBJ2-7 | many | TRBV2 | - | TGTGCCAGCAGTGAAGAGCCTAGCGCCTACGAGCAGTACTTC | CASSEEPSAYEQYF
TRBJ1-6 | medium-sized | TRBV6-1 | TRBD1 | TGTGCCAGCGCCCAGGCAGGGGGCGGTTCACCCCTCCACTTT | CASAQAGGGSPLHF
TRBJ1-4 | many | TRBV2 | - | TGTGCCAGCAGTGCCCCTACCCGGGCCACTAATGAAAAACTGTTTTTT | CASSAPTRATNEKLFF